The 18 T cell receptor beta chains listed next were all sequenced from one sample in a study of shared clonotypes between healthy human individuals. Only in-frame clones appear in the TCRdb table, and some are missing; sequencing was by immunoSEQ multiplex PCR. The sample has about 1 million clones, approximately 72% seen once. Material for sequencing was memory CD4+ T cells sorted from blood. The subset denotes: CD45RA-negative fraction. These receptors all come from a man between 18 and 29 years old in good health.

The rearrangement joins TRBV11-3 to TRBJ2-1; possible D gene TRBD1, 6 bases. Germline lookup yields CDR1 SGHNT and CDR2 YENEEA. The CDR3 runs to 15 residues. The V gene lost 5 bases and the J gene lost 3 bases, with 14 bases spanning the gap. For the CDR3, the DNA is TGTGCCAGCAGCGTGGACAGTTCGATCTACAATGAGCAGTTCTTC. Protein: CASSVDSSIYNEQFF.

The CDR3 DNA is TGCGCCAGCAGCCCAATTTCAGCTAGCGGGACTGGAGAGCAGTACTTC. Translated: CASSPISASGTGEQYF. The chain has TRBV5-1 and TRBJ2-7, with 9 bases matching TRBD2. Unmatched junction bases numbered 15, after V lost 4 bases and J lost 7 bases. This CDR3 comprises 16 residues. Germline V gene sequence: CDR1 SGHRS, CDR2 YFSETQ.

This clone was picked up a small number of times. The chain couples TRBV5-4 to TRBJ1-2; D ambiguous. CDR3 length equals 15 residues. Trimming removed 4 bases at V and 5 bases at J, with 18 bases between. Germline loops: CDR1 SGHNT, CDR2 YYREEE (reference sequence). The DNA for the CDR3 is TGTGCCAGCAGCCCTGCGGGCAGCAATAGTTATGGCTACACCTTC. Protein: CASSPAGSNSYGYTF.

The chain links TRBV6-5 to TRBJ2-7, with TRBD1 as a possible D gene (5 bases). This CDR3 has 11 amino acids. V shed 8 bases and J shed 5 bases, with 10 bases lying between them. Germline V gives CDR1 MNHEY, CDR2 SVGAGI. CDR3 region: CASSQGNEQYF. The CDR3 nucleotides read TGTGCCAGCTCTCAGGGCAACGAGCAGTACTTC.

J is TRBJ2-7 and V is TRBV5-1; 9 bases align to TRBD1. CDR1 SGHRS and CDR2 YFSETQ come from the germline V gene. This CDR3 has 15 amino acids. Trimming at V came to 1 base and at J to 2 bases, leaving 4 bases not matched to a gene. CDR3 coding DNA: TGCGCCAGCAGCTTGATGGGACAGGGACCCTACGAGCAGTACTTC. Encoded protein: CASSLMGQGPYEQYF.

This clone was observed a few times. The identical CDR3 is also encoded by other nucleotide sequences in the sample. The gene calls are TRBV5-6 and TRBJ1-1; D ambiguous. With 0 bases removed from V and 0 bases from J, the gap between germline ends came to 9 bases. This CDR3 is 15 amino acids long. In germline, CDR1 is SGHDT, CDR2 YYEEEE. Here the CDR3 reads CASSLGQVMNTEAFF. The CDR3 DNA sequence: TGTGCCAGCAGCTTGGGGCAGGTCATGAACACTGAAGCTTTCTTT.

The chain has TRBV9 and TRBJ1-2, with 12 bases fitting TRBD1. Germline V gene sequence: CDR1 SGDLS, CDR2 YYNGEE. This CDR3 spans 14 amino acids. V lost 2 bases, J lost 7 bases, and 3 bases stayed unmatched. The CDR3 DNA sequence: TGTGCCAGCAGCGTGGGACAGGGGGCGGTTGGCTACACCTTC. Encoded protein: CASSVGQGAVGYTF. Combining the CDR3 with reference TRBV9 and TRBJ1-2 gives the whole variable domain DSGVTQTPKHLITATGQRVTLRCSPRSGDLSVYWYQQSLDQGLQFLIQYYNGEERAKGNILERFSAQQFPDLHSELNLSSLELGDSALYFCASSVGQGAVGYTFGSGTRLTVV.

As concerns this clone: Other DNA sequences in this specimen translate into the identical CDR3. The rearrangement joins TRBV7-9 to TRBJ2-5; D is undetermined. V dropped 5 bases and J dropped 2 bases, with 9 bases sitting between them. CDR3 size: 13 residues. Per the germline V gene, CDR1 is SEHNR and CDR2 is FQNEAQ (reference sequence). The CDR3 nucleotides read TGTGCCAGCAGCCGGACCCCACAAGAGACCCAGTACTTC. As protein: CASSRTPQETQYF.

This chain uses TRBV7-2 with TRBJ1-1, with D unclear. V shed 3 bases and J shed 1 base, with 12 bases lying between them. The CDR3 extends over 15 amino acids. The germline CDR1 and CDR2 sequences are SGHTA and FQGNSA. As DNA, the CDR3 is TGTGCCAGCAGCTTTTGGGCTAGAACGAACACTGAAGCTTTCTTT. Translating it yields CASSFWARTNTEAFF.

This chain connects TRBV6-5 to TRBJ2-7; 7 bases fit TRBD2. The germline V gene encodes CDR1 MNHEY and CDR2 SVGAGI. The CDR3 length is 15 residues. Trimming at V came to 0 bases and at J to 6 bases, leaving 8 bases not matched to a gene. CDR3 in DNA: TGTGCCAGCAGTTACTCCGGGGGAGGGCCAGCCGAGCAGTACTTC. This encodes CASSYSGGGPAEQYF.

Points on this clone: The germline gene is not matched at one end of the junction; a read error may be the cause. Here the CDR3 DNA reads TGTGCCAGCAGTCTAGGAGGGCACGGGAACTTC. Translated: CASSLGGHGNF. The V call is TRBV2, the J call TRBJ2-7; possibly TRBD2 for D (6 bases). The CDR3 is 11 residues long. Germline CDR1 SNHLY, CDR2 FYNNEI.

This clone was recorded a few times. V usage is TRBV4-1 and J usage is TRBJ1-6; 10 nucleotides align to TRBD1. CDR3 length: 15 amino acids. CDR1 and CDR2 from the germline V gene are MGHRA and YSYEKL. The trim removed 5 bases at V and 6 bases at J, leaving 4 bases unmatched. CDR3 nucleotide sequence: TGCGCCAGCAGCGGAGGGACAGGGGTTAATTCACCCCTCCACTTT. Translation gives CASSGGTGVNSPLHF.

This chain uses TRBV25-1 with TRBJ1-1, with 8 bases fitting TRBD1. The CDR3 loop spans 13 amino acids. V trimming: 4 bases; J trimming: 5 bases; junction bases outside the gene matches: 3. Germline V CDR1 and CDR2: MGHDK, SYGVNS. CDR3 loop: CASSATGVTEAFF. The DNA of the CDR3 is TGTGCCAGCAGTGCGACAGGGGTGACTGAAGCTTTCTTT.

A note on this clone: A single base separates this from a much larger clone, so it may be a read error. The sample contains more than one DNA sequence encoding this CDR3. The V gene is TRBV11-2, the J gene TRBJ2-6; D gene uncertain. The V end lost 3 bases, the J end lost 0 bases, and 6 bases lay between the germline ends. The CDR3 runs 15 residues. Germline CDR1 is SGHAT and CDR2 is FQNNGV. The CDR3 is CASSLRSSGANVLTF. CDR3 in DNA: TGTGCCAGCAGCTTGAGGAGCTCTGGGGCCAACGTCCTGACTTTC. Based on the CDR3 plus reference TRBV11-2 and TRBJ2-6, the full variable domain is EAGVAQSPRYKIIEKRQSVAFWCNPISGHATLYWYQQILGQGPKLLIQFQNNGVVDDSQLPKDRFSAERLKGVDSTLKIQPAKLEDSAVYLCASSLRSSGANVLTFGAGSRLTVL.

The chain employs TRBV5-1 and TRBJ2-1; 13 nucleotides line up with TRBD2. V shed 4 bases and J 8 bases; nucleotides not matched to a gene: 3. Germline V gene sequence: CDR1 SGHRS, CDR2 YFSETQ. This CDR3 comprises 14 residues. Written as DNA, the CDR3 is TGCGCCAGCAGCACTAGCGGGGGGGCCTATGAGCAGTTCTTC. It yields the protein CASSTSGGAYEQFF.

This clone was seen only once. This chain connects TRBV11-2 to TRBJ1-1; D remains ambiguous. CDR3 length: 13 residues. The germline gives CDR1 SGHAT, CDR2 FQNNGV. Trimming took 2 bases from V and 3 from J, leaving 7 bases between them. CDR3 amino acids: CASSLYEYTEAFF. The CDR3 DNA is TGTGCCAGCAGCTTATACGAGTACACTGAAGCTTTCTTT.

This clone was counted a few times. This chain connects TRBV6-1 to TRBJ2-6, with TRBD1 identical over 9 bases. This CDR3 spans 14 amino acids. Germline V lookup: CDR1 MNHNS, CDR2 SASEGT. The V and J ends lost 8 bases and 4 bases, in that order; junction bases with no gene match: 3. CDR3 region: CASGTGLGANVLTF. CDR3 DNA: TGTGCCAGCGGGACAGGGTTGGGGGCCAACGTCCTGACTTTC.

V gene TRBV5-4 combines with J gene TRBJ1-1; the D gene is possibly TRBD1 (5 bases). The V and J ends lost 5 bases and 4 bases respectively, with 15 bases between them. The CDR3 length is 14 residues. CDR1 SGHNT and CDR2 YYREEE come from the germline V gene (reference sequence). CDR3 in DNA: TGTGCCAGCAGTTTCAGGGTGGTAGTCACTGAAGCTTTCTTT. It encodes CASSFRVVVTEAFF.